These 24 T cell receptor beta chains originate from one sample sequenced in a study of T cell responses to AZD1222 COVID-19 vaccine. Sequenced by immunoSEQ multiplex PCR; TCRdb stores in-frame clones only, minus some. The table has over 150,000 clones, about 92% seen once. The input for sequencing was peripheral blood, taken on day 0 of AZD1222 vaccination. The source of these receptors is an adult in good health.

V and J are TRBV11-3 and TRBJ2-7, with D tentatively TRBD1 or TRBD2 (5 bases each). The CDR3 totals 12 residues. Trimming took off 5 bases at V and 3 bases at J, with 8 bases between the two ends. Per germline, CDR1 SGHNT and CDR2 YENEEA. In DNA, the CDR3 is TGTGCCAGCAGCGGGGGAAGCTACGAGCAGTACTTC. Protein: CASSGGSYEQYF.

The chain recombines TRBV21-1 with TRBJ2-3; TRBD1 reflects the table's D call only, with no check against the DNA. TRBV21-1 is a pseudogene segment. The length of the CDR3 is 17 residues. CDR3 bases: TGTGCCAGCAGCAAAAATATAGACAGGGTGTTGGCAGATACGCAGTATTTT. It encodes CASSKNIDRVLADTQYF.

The rearrangement links TRBV25-1 to TRBJ2-3, with a possible D match to TRBD1 (6 bases). This CDR3 region has 12 residues. Looked up from germline, CDR1 is MGHDK and CDR2 is SYGVNS. V lost 6 bases and J lost 5, with 9 bases in between. The CDR3 spells CASRQGKDTQYF. CDR3 DNA: TGTGCCAGCAGACAGGGAAAAGATACGCAGTATTTT. The full variable domain, its missing parts supplied by reference TRBV25-1 and TRBJ2-3, is EADIYQTPRYLVIGTGKKITLECSQTMGHDKMYWYQQDPGMELHLIHYSYGVNSTEKGDLSSESTVSRIRTEHFPLTLESARPSHTSQYLCASRQGKDTQYFGPGTRLTVL.

The chain combines TRBV6-1 with TRBJ2-7; D is uncertain. This CDR3 contains 15 residues. V gave up 2 bases and J gave up 1 base, with 12 bases separating them. The germline CDR1 and CDR2 sequences are MNHNS and SASEGT. The CDR3, as DNA: TGTGCCAGCAGTGAACAGACAAGGCCTTCCTACGAGCAGTACTTC. It is translated as CASSEQTRPSYEQYF.

This chain links TRBV3-1 (or the pseudogene TRBV3-2) with TRBJ2-6, with TRBD2 identical over 8 bases. This CDR3 contains 19 residues. Germline V lookup: CDR1 LGHDT, CDR2 YNNKEL (reference sequence). V shed 4 bases and J 0 bases; nucleotides not matched to a gene: 11. The CDR3 reads CASSLTAGAISSGANVLTF. The CDR3 DNA reads TGTGCCAGCAGCCTTACAGCGGGGGCGATATCCTCTGGGGCCAACGTCCTGACTTTC.

This clone has just one count. This chain connects TRBV7-2 to TRBJ1-5; D gene ambiguous. The CDR3 consists of 15 residues. Trimming removed 2 bases from V and 0 bases from J, with 8 bases in between. Germline-derived CDR1 and CDR2 are SGHTA and FQGNSA. This chain's CDR3 is CASSLNQASNQPQHF. The CDR3 DNA reads TGTGCCAGCAGCTTAAACCAGGCTAGCAATCAGCCCCAGCATTTT.

Only one count was recorded for this clone. The V and J genes are TRBV27 and TRBJ1-1; no firm D call. Germline V gene lookup returns CDR1 MNHEY and CDR2 SMNVEV (reference sequence). This CDR3 has 11 residues. V was clipped by 8 bases and J by 8 bases, with 12 bases between them. CDR3 nucleotide sequence: TGTGCCAGCTCAACGGGTGCAGAAGCTTTCTTT. It translates to CASSTGAEAFF.

This rearrangement joins TRBV5-4 to TRBJ1-1; D may be TRBD1 (5 bases). CDR1 is SGHNT, CDR2 YYREEE, per germline (reference sequence). V was trimmed by 4 bases and J by 1 base, leaving 11 bases between them. The CDR3 totals 14 residues. The CDR3 DNA reads as TGTGCCAGCAGCGGCCCAGGGCCGAACACTGAAGCTTTCTTT. Translation gives CASSGPGPNTEAFF.

This clone was found once. The DNA for the CDR3 is TGTGCCAGCACTCCAGGGGGGTTCCCCACTGAAGCTTTCTTT. Protein sequence: CASTPGGFPTEAFF. This chain joins TRBV6-5 and TRBJ1-1; 7 nucleotides agree with TRBD1. There are 14 residues in the CDR3. With V trimmed by 7 bases and J by 4 bases, 9 bases remained unmatched. In germline, CDR1 is MNHEY, CDR2 SVGAGI.

The chain is built from TRBV5-1 and TRBJ2-1; D might be TRBD2 (5 bases). V lost 1 base and J 6 bases, leaving 11 bases between the germline ends. This CDR3 is 14 amino acids long. The germline gives CDR1 SGHRS, CDR2 YFSETQ. The CDR3 region is CASSLFGVGNEQFF. In DNA, the CDR3 is TGCGCCAGCAGCTTGTTCGGGGTCGGCAATGAGCAGTTCTTC.

This clone was detected only a few times. J is TRBJ1-1 and V is TRBV9; no definite D call. This CDR3 has 13 amino acids. Trimming removed 4 bases from V and 0 bases from J, with 7 bases in between. Germline V gene lookup returns CDR1 SGDLS and CDR2 YYNGEE. The CDR3 region is CASSSQVNTEAFF. In DNA, the CDR3 is TGTGCCAGCAGCTCGCAGGTGAACACTGAAGCTTTCTTT.

The rearrangement joins TRBV11-3 to TRBJ2-1, with D possibly TRBD2 on 6 matching bases. The CDR3 is made up of 15 amino acids. V dropped 1 base and J dropped 3 bases, with 10 bases sitting between them. The V gene's germline CDR1 is SGHNT and CDR2 YENEEA. This chain's CDR3 is CASSLGGTVYNEQFF. The CDR3 bases are TGTGCCAGCAGCTTAGGGGGGACTGTCTACAATGAGCAGTTCTTC.

The CDR3 nucleotides read TGTGCCAGCAAAAAGAGACTAGTCGGTGAGCAGTTCTTC. Its protein product is CASKKRLVGEQFF. The J gene is TRBJ2-1, the V gene TRBV21-1; TRBD2, the table's D call, was not compared with the DNA. TRBV21-1 is a pseudogene. This CDR3 spans 13 amino acids.

The DNA for the CDR3 is TGTGCCAGCAGCGGACACAGCGTATCCTACAATGAGCAGTTCTTC. Its protein product is CASSGHSVSYNEQFF. V is TRBV9 and J is TRBJ2-1; D is unresolved. Germline loops: CDR1 SGDLS, CDR2 YYNGEE. V shed 3 bases and J shed 1 base, with 11 bases lying between them. The length of the CDR3 is 15 residues.

The chain couples TRBV18 to TRBJ2-2; D not resolved. The CDR3 contains 13 residues. The germline gives CDR1 KGHSH, CDR2 LQKENI. With 3 bases removed from V and 7 bases from J, the gap between germline ends came to 9 bases. Here the CDR3 reads CASSPATIGELFF. CDR3 bases: TGTGCCAGCTCACCCGCGACCATCGGGGAGCTGTTTTTT.

In this sample, this clone turned up once. The chain is built from TRBV25-1 and TRBJ1-3; TRBD1 is a possible D gene (5 bases). Germline V lookup: CDR1 MGHDK, CDR2 SYGVNS. V was trimmed by 6 bases and J by 5 bases, leaving 11 bases between them. The CDR3 runs 13 residues. The CDR3 sequence: CASSTGGRNTIYF. The DNA of the CDR3 is TGTGCCAGCAGCACAGGAGGGAGAAACACCATATATTTT.

V and J are TRBV5-1 and TRBJ2-5; TRBD2 agrees at 10 bases. Trimming took 7 bases from V and 5 from J; bases not matched to a gene: 8. The CDR3 covers 14 residues. Germline loops: CDR1 SGHRS, CDR2 YFSETQ. The CDR3 sequence is CASFLAGDSETQYF. CDR3 DNA: TGCGCCAGCTTTCTAGCGGGGGATTCGGAGACCCAGTACTTC.

The J gene is TRBJ1-2, the V gene TRBV7-9; the D gene is possibly TRBD1 (6 bases). V gave up 5 bases and J gave up 4 bases, with 17 bases separating them. This CDR3 comprises 15 residues. From germline, CDR1 is SEHNR and CDR2 FQNEAQ (reference sequence). The CDR3 DNA reads TGTGCCAGCAGCACCAGACAGGAGCGGGTCTATGGCTACACCTTC. This codes for CASSTRQERVYGYTF.

CDR3 region: CASSTGAETQYF. As DNA, the CDR3 is TGTGCCAGTAGCACAGGGGCAGAGACCCAGTACTTC. The chain combines TRBV19 with TRBJ2-5; 7 bases are shared with TRBD1. The germline V gene has CDR1 LNHDA and CDR2 SQIVND (reference sequence). CDR3 length equals 12 residues. The V and J ends lost 6 bases and 4 bases, in that order; junction bases with no gene match: 2.

The J gene is TRBJ1-1, the V gene TRBV29-1; D remains ambiguous. Germline loops: CDR1 SQVTM, CDR2 ANQGSEA. Between the trimmed V and J ends, which lost 7 bases and 1 base, there was a span of 4 bases. The CDR3 totals 10 residues. This chain's CDR3 is CSGENTEAFF. The CDR3 bases are TGCAGCGGAGAGAACACTGAAGCTTTCTTT.

The chain uses TRBV7-5 and TRBJ2-5; the D call TRBD2 from the table was never checked on the DNA. TRBV7-5 is a pseudogene segment. This CDR3 comprises 16 residues. Written as DNA, the CDR3 is TGTGCCAGAAGCTTAGGTTTCCTAGCGGGCGGAGAGACCCAGTACTTC. Protein: CARSLGFLAGGETQYF.

V is TRBV5-1 and J is TRBJ1-5; maybe TRBD1 (5 bases). The V and J ends lost 0 bases and 6 bases respectively, with 13 bases between them. The CDR3 consists of 15 residues. Germline loops: CDR1 SGHRS, CDR2 YFSETQ. As DNA, the CDR3 is TGCGCCAGCAGCTTGGTAGGGCAGGGTAGTCAGCCCCAGCATTTT. Translation: CASSLVGQGSQPQHF.

V gene TRBV20-1 combines with J gene TRBJ2-5; 10 nucleotides match TRBD2. The CDR3 runs 14 residues. The V gene's germline CDR1 is DFQATT and CDR2 SNEGSKA (reference sequence). J was trimmed by 4 bases and V by 3 bases; bases with no gene match: 5. The CDR3 sequence: CSASPLAGGETQYF. The DNA of the CDR3 is TGCAGTGCTAGTCCTTTAGCGGGGGGAGAGACCCAGTACTTC.

This chain joins TRBV9 and TRBJ2-5; 7 bases are shared with TRBD1. CDR1 and CDR2 (germline): SGDLS, YYNGEE. The trim removed 6 bases at V and 7 bases at J, leaving 12 bases unmatched. The CDR3 has 14 amino acids. Written as DNA, the CDR3 is TGTGCCAGCACCCGGGACAGTCAAATTGGGACCCAGTACTTC. This codes for CASTRDSQIGTQYF.